The TCR beta chain described here comes from a study of blood T cell repertoires in COVID-19. Study overall: COVID-19 samples from acute and convalescent phases originated in the United States, Italy and Spain. T cells, B-cell-depleted T cells, or PBMCs provided the cDNA or gDNA that served as material.

In the original workflow: Nucleated cell counts were estimated from reference gene primer amplification. TCRdb keeps only in-frame clones here, not all; method: immunoSEQ multiplex PCR. V, J and clone size derive from that table, while D and trimming were established from the DNA sequence. Among over 200,000 clones listed, over 65% were seen once. This CDR3 contains 14 residues. CDR1 and CDR2 from the germline V gene are MNHEY and SVGAGI. The V and J ends lost 6 bases and 5 bases, in that order; junction bases with no gene match: 5. The V call is TRBV6-5, the J call TRBJ2-2; 8 bases map to TRBD2. The sequencing sample was made of peripheral blood. The source of this sequence is a woman aged 70-85 years with active or convalescent COVID-19. This chain's CDR3 is CASSERESTGELFF. In nucleotides, the CDR3 is TGTGCCAGCAGCGAGCGGGAGAGTACCGGGGAGCTGTTTTTT.